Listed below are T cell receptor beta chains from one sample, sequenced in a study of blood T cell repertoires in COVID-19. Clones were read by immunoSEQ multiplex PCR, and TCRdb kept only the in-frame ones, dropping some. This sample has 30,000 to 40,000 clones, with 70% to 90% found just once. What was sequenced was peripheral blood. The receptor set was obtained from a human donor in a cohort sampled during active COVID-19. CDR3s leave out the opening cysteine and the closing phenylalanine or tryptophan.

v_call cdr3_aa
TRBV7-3 ASSPTVSGIHEQF
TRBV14 ATGDRVTDTQY
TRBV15 ATRHEPPGGRKETQY
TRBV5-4 ASRLAPNNEQF
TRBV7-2 ASSFQAGAANEQF
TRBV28 ATGDRGFYEQY
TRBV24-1 ATSDPSDKNEQF
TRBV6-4 ASSKRVGTSGTYEQF
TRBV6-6 ASSYSLSTDTQY
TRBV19 ASSETGRMNTEAF
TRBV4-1 ASSQAHSNQPQH
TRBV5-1 ASSWAGGINSPLH
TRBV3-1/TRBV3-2 ASSSVADTQY
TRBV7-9 ASSLRGDGEQY
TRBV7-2 ASSPDRVEKLF
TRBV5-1 ASSSDPVLAGGPDTQY
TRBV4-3 ASSITSGYEQY
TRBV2 ASSRTVNYGYT
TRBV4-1 ASSPTGLAGAISYEQY
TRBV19 ASSITAGYPVYGYT
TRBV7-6 ASVRGTGGGYT
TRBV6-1 ASSEAGRVYEQY
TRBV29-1 SVGWTGGAWSAEQY
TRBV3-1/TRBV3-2 ASSQDPRTDNQPQH
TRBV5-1 ASSLDRAMNNSPLH
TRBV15 ATSGSAGVSYNEQF
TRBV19 ASSTGQLKYGYT
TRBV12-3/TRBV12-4 ASNRVQGGTQY
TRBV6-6 ASNVAGEAF
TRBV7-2 ASRSGAGGVNEQF
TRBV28 ASSLGRWDRANYGYT
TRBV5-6 ASSLDRGHETQY
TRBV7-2 ASRARLASHTQY
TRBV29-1 SAVRTGAAGELF
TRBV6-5 ASRRRAGELF
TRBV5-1 ASSLEWARNNEQF
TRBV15 ATSRDSMNLYSNQPQH
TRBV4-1 ASSQDAGHQPQH
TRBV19 ASSIVGGEVLIAKNIQY
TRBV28 ASRGQGMWNTEAF
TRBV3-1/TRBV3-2 ASSLKRELF
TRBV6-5 ASSYPRQGGYGYT
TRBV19 ASSMTAGPDTQY
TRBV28 ASSLSTVDSGNTIY
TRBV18 ASSLPFGQALTGGSYNEQF